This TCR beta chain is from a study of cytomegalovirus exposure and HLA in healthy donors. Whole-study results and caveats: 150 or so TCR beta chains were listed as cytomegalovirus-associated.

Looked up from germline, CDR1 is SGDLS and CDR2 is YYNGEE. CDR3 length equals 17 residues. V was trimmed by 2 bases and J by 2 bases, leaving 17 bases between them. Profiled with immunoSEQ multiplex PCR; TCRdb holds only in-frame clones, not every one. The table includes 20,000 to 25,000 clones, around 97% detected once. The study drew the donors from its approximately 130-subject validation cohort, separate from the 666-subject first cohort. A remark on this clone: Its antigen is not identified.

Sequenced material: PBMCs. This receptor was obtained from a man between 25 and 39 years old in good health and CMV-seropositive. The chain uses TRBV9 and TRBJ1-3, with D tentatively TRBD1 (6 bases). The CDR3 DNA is TGTGCCAGCAGCGTCTTCCCGACAGGATCTACTGGAAACACCATATATTTT. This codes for CASSVFPTGSTGNTIYF.